This T cell receptor (beta chain) was identified during a study of blood T cell repertoires in COVID-19. Looking at the study overall: T cells, B-cell-depleted T cells, or PBMCs provided the cDNA or gDNA that served as material.

Patients in Seattle were enrolled during active infection, then followed longitudinally. In the original workflow: Estimated nucleated cell counts came from reference gene primer amplification. Only in-frame clones appear in the TCRdb table, and some are missing; sequencing was by immunoSEQ multiplex PCR. From that table come the V and J calls and clone size; the DNA was used to work out D and trimming. The repertoire holds roughly 110,000 clones, around 80% seen once, with 5% to 8% in the top ten. Trimming took 4 bases from V and 0 from J; bases not matched to a gene: 7. The CDR3 runs to 17 residues. Germline CDR1 and CDR2: MGHRA and YSYEKL.

The source of this sequence is a man older than 75 with COVID-19, enrolled during active disease. Sequenced input: peripheral blood. The chain carries TRBV4-1 and TRBJ2-3; 10 bases align to TRBD2. The CDR3 sequence is CASSRVLAGASTDTQYF. DNA for the CDR3: TGCGCCAGCAGCCGGGTCCTAGCGGGGGCTAGCACAGATACGCAGTATTTT.